This T cell receptor (beta chain) was found in a study of cytomegalovirus exposure and HLA in healthy donors. Germline lookup yields CDR1 SQVTM and CDR2 ANQGSEA. V dropped 7 bases and J dropped 3 bases, with 13 bases sitting between them. The CDR3 loop spans 13 amino acids. 13 Jbeta primers and 60 Vbeta primers were used for the PCR. The data were produced by immunoSEQ multiplex PCR, yet TCRdb's version contains in-frame clones alone and is incomplete. The sample has about 34,000 clones. This TCR derives from a woman aged 40 to 55 in good health and CMV-seropositive. Sequenced sample: PBMCs. The V gene is TRBV29-1, the J gene TRBJ2-1, with a tentative D call TRBD2 (6 bases). CDR3 sequence (DNA): TGCAGCGCCCGGGGGACCGTCTACAATGAGCAGTTCTTC. Its protein product is CSARGTVYNEQFF.